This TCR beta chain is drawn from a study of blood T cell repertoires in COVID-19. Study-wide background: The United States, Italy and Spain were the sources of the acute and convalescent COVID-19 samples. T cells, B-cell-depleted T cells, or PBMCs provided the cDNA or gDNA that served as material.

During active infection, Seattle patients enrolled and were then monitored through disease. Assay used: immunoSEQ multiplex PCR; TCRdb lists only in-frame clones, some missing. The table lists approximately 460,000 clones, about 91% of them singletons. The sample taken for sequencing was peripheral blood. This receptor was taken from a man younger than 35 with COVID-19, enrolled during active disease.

The CDR3 bases are TGTGCCAGCAGCAAAATGGCCCATGACACAGGGGTTCATGGCACCGGGGAGCTGTTTTTT. Amino acid sequence: CASSKMAHDTGVHGTGELFF. This rearrangement joins TRBV21-1 to TRBJ2-2; TRBD1 is the table's D call, not checked against the DNA. TRBV21-1 is an annotated pseudogene. CDR3 size: 20 residues.